These 6 T cell receptor beta chains originate from one sample sequenced in a study of blood T cell repertoires in COVID-19. Sequencing was performed with immunoSEQ multiplex PCR; in TCRdb, only in-frame clones are kept and a portion is missing. The table lists about 220,000 clones, about 78% of them singletons. Material for sequencing was peripheral blood. These receptors originate from a woman aged 65 to 85 with acute or convalescent COVID-19.

V usage is TRBV10-3 and J usage is TRBJ2-5; D call uncertain. Trimming stripped 9 bases from V and 0 bases from J, with 11 bases between. Looked up from germline, CDR1 is ENHRY and CDR2 is SYGVKD. The CDR3 is 13 residues long. As DNA, the CDR3 is TGTGCCATGGCATCACAGTACCAAGAGACCCAGTACTTC. Protein product: CAMASQYQETQYF.

This clone was recorded a few times. The rearrangement joins TRBV5-4 to TRBJ2-4; 8 nucleotides align to TRBD1. This CDR3 contains 15 residues. V shed 3 bases, J shed 1 base, and the junction held 3 bases outside the gene matches. Germline V gene sequence: CDR1 SGHNT, CDR2 YYREEE (reference sequence). CDR3 region: CASSSGGSAKNIQYF. DNA for the CDR3: TGTGCCAGCAGCTCAGGGGGCTCGGCCAAAAACATTCAGTACTTC.

The chain employs TRBV19 and TRBJ1-5; 7 bases fit TRBD1. Looked up from germline, CDR1 is LNHDA and CDR2 is SQIVND (reference sequence). Losses at the gene ends were 7 bases for V and 4 bases for J; bases not matched to a gene: 7. This CDR3 region has 14 residues. CDR3 bases: TGTGCCAGTAAGATGGGGACAGAGAATCAGCCCCAGCATTTT. Translating it yields CASKMGTENQPQHF. Complete variable domain (other parts from reference TRBV19 and TRBJ1-5): DGGITQSPKYLFRKEGQNVTLSCEQNLNHDAMYWYRQDPGQGLRLIYYSQIVNDFQKGDIAEGYSVSREKKESFPLTVTSAQKNPTAFYLCASKMGTENQPQHFGDGTRLSIL.

The chain employs TRBV7-3 and TRBJ2-5, with no clear D. CDR3 length: 13 residues. Looked up from germline, CDR1 is SGHTA and CDR2 is FQGTGA. The ends were cut back, 1 base at V and 1 base at J, with 4 bases in the middle. Here the CDR3 reads CASSLSSQETQYF. Here the CDR3 DNA reads TGTGCCAGCAGCTTAAGCAGCCAAGAGACCCAGTACTTC.

This chain links TRBV6-6 with TRBJ2-1; D gene ambiguous. V was cut by 4 bases and J by 4 bases, with 17 bases left in between. The CDR3 is 16 amino acids. CDR1 MNHNY and CDR2 SVGAGI come from the germline V gene (reference sequence). CDR3 in amino acids: CASSSAAHPWYNEQFF. The CDR3 nucleotides read TGTGCCAGCAGTTCCGCCGCACATCCTTGGTACAATGAGCAGTTCTTC.

This clone has a handful of counts. The chain joins TRBV29-1 to TRBJ1-1; 7 bases fit TRBD1. The CDR3 spans 17 residues. V shed 7 bases, J shed 1 base, and the junction held 18 bases outside the gene matches. CDR1 is SQVTM and CDR2 is ANQGSEA in the germline V gene. CDR3 residues: CSANIPKPGQRNTEAFF. The CDR3 DNA is TGCAGCGCTAACATACCGAAACCGGGACAGAGGAACACTGAAGCTTTCTTT.